One T cell receptor (beta chain) is described in this entry. Its antigen remains unidentified. The V gene lost 2 bases and the J gene lost 1 base, with 4 bases spanning the gap. Germline CDR1 MNHEY, CDR2 SVGAGI. CDR3 length: 13 residues. Sequencing relied on a cDNA template that was reverse transcribed from extracted RNA. The method was immunoSEQ multiplex PCR; TCRdb's version includes in-frame clones alone and lacks a portion of them. The data hold roughly 130,000 clones, with 45% to 60% observed a single time. This record belongs to a study of CD8+ T cells in alopecia areata. Study summary: Patients in the treated group were given tofacitinib by mouth, 5 to 10 mg twice a day. The study, taken as a whole, reports: Affected scalp, especially in alopecia totalis/universalis, had a higher clonality than normal scalp did. Mouse data revealed clearer TCR sharing than patient data did, a gap possibly tied to HLA.

The clonotype originates from a human donor with alopecia areata. The rearrangement links TRBV6-5 to TRBJ2-3; D is undetermined. Here the sequenced sample was CD4+ T cells sorted from blood, taken at week 0. CDR3 DNA: TGTGCCAGCAGTTACCCGGGCACAGATACGCAGTATTTT. Residues: CASSYPGTDTQYF.